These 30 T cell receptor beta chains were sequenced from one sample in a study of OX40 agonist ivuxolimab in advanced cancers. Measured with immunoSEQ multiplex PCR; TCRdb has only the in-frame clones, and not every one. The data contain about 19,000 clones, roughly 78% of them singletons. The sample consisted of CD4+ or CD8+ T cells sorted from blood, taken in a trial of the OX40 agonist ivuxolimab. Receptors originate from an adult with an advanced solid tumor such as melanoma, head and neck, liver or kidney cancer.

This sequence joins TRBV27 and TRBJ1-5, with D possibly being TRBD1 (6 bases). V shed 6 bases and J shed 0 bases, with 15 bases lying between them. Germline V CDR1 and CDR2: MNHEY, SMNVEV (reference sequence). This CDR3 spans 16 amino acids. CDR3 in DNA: TGTGCCAGCAGGGGAGCAGGGGCCTATAGCAATCAGCCCCAGCATTTT. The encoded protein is CASRGAGAYSNQPQHF.

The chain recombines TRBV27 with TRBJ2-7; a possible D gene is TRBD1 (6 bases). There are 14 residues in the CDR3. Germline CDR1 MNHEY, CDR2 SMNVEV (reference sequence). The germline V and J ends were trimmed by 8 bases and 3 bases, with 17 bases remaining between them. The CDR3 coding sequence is TGTGCCAGCTCTCAAGGGGGATACCACTACGAGCAGTACTTC. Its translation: CASSQGGYHYEQYF.

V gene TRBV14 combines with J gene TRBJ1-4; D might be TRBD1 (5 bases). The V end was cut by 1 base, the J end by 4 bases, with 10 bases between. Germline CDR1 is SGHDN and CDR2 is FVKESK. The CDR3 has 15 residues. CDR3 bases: TGTGCCAGCAGCCAAGCCAGGGCCCTTAATGAAAAACTGTTTTTT. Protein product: CASSQARALNEKLFF.

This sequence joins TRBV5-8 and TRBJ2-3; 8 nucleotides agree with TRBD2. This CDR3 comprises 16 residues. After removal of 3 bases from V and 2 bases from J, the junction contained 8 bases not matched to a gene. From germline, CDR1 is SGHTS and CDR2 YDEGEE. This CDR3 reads CASSYGGASFTDTQYF. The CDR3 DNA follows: TGTGCCAGCAGCTACGGGGGGGCCTCGTTCACAGATACGCAGTATTTT.

The CDR3 region is CASSLGPGQGAFEQYF. The CDR3 bases are TGTGCCAGCAGTTTAGGGCCGGGACAGGGGGCTTTCGAGCAGTACTTC. The J gene is TRBJ2-7, the V gene TRBV28; 12 bases map to TRBD1. The length of the CDR3 is 16 residues. CDR1 and CDR2 from the germline V gene are MDHEN and SYDVKM. V lost 2 bases to trimming and J lost 6 bases; unmatched junction nucleotides: 8.

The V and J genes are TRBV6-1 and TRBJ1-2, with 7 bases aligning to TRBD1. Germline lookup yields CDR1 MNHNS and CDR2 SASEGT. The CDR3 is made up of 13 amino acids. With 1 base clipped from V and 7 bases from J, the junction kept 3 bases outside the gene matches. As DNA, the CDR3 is TGTGCCAGCAGTGAAGTCAGGGGGAGTGGCTACACCTTC. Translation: CASSEVRGSGYTF.

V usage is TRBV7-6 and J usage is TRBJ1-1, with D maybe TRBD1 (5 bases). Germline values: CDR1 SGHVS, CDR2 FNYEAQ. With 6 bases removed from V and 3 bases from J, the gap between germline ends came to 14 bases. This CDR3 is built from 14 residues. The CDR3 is CASRGGGVYTEAFF. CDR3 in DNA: TGTGCCAGCAGGGGCGGGGGAGTGTACACTGAAGCTTTCTTT.

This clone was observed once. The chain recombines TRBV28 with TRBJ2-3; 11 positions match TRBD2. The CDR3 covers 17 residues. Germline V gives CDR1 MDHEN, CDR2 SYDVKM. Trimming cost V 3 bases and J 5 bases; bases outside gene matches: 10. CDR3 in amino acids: CASSFPPVAGGGDTQYF. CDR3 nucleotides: TGTGCCAGCAGTTTCCCCCCTGTAGCGGGAGGGGGAGATACGCAGTATTTT. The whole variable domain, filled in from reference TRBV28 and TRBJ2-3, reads DVKVTQSSRYLVKRTGEKVFLECVQDMDHENMFWYRQDPGLGLRLIYFSYDVKMKEKGDIPEGYSVSREKKERFSLILESASTNQTSMYLCASSFPPVAGGGDTQYFGPGTRLTVL.

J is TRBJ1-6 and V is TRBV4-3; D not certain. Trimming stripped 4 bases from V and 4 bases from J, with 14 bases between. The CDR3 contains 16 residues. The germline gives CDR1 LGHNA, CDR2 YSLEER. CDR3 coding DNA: TGCGCCAGCAGCCCTGGCCGCAGCCGGTATAATTCACCCCTCCACTTT. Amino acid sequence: CASSPGRSRYNSPLHF.

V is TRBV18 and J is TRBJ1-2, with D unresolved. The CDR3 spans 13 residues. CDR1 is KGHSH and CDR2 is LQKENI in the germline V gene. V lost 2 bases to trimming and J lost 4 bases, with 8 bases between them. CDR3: CASSPSDGYGYTF. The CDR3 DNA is TGTGCCAGCTCACCAAGCGACGGCTATGGCTACACCTTC.

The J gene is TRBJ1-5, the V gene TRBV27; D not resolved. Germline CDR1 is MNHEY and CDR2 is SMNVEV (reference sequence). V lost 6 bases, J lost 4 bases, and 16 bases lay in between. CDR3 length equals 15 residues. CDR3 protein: CASSSLLGQNQPQHF. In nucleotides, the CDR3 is TGTGCCAGCAGCTCCCTCCTTGGTCAAAATCAGCCCCAGCATTTT.

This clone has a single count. The CDR3 sequence: CASSFPGDRGSYEQYF. As DNA, the CDR3 is TGTGCCAGCAGCTTCCCCGGTGACAGGGGGTCCTACGAGCAGTACTTC. The chain employs TRBV5-5 and TRBJ2-7; 9 bases are shared with TRBD1. Looked up from germline, CDR1 is SGHKS and CDR2 is YYEKEE (reference sequence). The ends lost 2 bases at V and 1 base at J; junction bases unmatched: 7. CDR3 size: 16 residues.

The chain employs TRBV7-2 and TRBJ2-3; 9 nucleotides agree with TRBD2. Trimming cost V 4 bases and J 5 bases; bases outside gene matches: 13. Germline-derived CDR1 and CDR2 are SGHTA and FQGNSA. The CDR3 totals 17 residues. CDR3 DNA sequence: TGTGCCAGCAGCTACCAGCAACTAGCGGGTTTAAGAGATACGCAGTATTTT. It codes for CASSYQQLAGLRDTQYF. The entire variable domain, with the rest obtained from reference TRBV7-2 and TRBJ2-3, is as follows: GAGVSQSPSNKVTEKGKDVELRCDPISGHTALYWYRQSLGQGLEFLIYFQGNSAPDKSGLPSDRFSAERTGGSVSTLTIQRTQQEDSAVYLCASSYQQLAGLRDTQYFGPGTRLTVL.

The CDR3 is CASRSRGQGKRGYTF. DNA of the CDR3: TGTGCCAGCAGAAGTAGAGGACAGGGGAAAAGAGGCTACACCTTC. The chain uses TRBV6-5 and TRBJ1-2, with 9 nucleotides matching TRBD1. Trimming at V came to 6 bases and at J to 8 bases, leaving 13 bases not matched to a gene. Germline lookup yields CDR1 MNHEY and CDR2 SVGAGI. The CDR3 consists of 15 residues.

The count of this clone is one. CDR3 region: CASSSSDRREAFF. As DNA, the CDR3 is TGTGCCAGCAGCTCCTCGGACAGACGTGAAGCTTTCTTT. The V gene is TRBV9, the J gene TRBJ1-1; TRBD1 might be the D (6 bases). This CDR3 region has 13 residues. Trimming shortened V by 4 bases and J by 7 bases, and 14 bases separated the two germline ends. The germline V gene encodes CDR1 SGDLS and CDR2 YYNGEE.

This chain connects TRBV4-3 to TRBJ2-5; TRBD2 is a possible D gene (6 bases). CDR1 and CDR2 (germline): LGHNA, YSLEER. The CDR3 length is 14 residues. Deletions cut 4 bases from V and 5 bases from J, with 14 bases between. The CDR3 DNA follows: TGCGCCAGCAGCCCGGGCGCGGGACTCGAGACCCAGTACTTC. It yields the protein CASSPGAGLETQYF.

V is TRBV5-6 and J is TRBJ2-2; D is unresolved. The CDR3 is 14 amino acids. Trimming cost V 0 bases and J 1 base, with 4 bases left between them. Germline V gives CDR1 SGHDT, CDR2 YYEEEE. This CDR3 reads CASSLEQNTGELFF. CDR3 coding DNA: TGTGCCAGCAGCTTGGAGCAGAACACCGGGGAGCTGTTTTTT.

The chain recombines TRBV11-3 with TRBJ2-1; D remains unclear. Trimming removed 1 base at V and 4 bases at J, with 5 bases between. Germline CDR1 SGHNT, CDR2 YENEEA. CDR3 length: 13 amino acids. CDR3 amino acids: CASSLGAYNEQFF. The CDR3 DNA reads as TGTGCCAGCAGCTTAGGGGCTTACAATGAGCAGTTCTTC.

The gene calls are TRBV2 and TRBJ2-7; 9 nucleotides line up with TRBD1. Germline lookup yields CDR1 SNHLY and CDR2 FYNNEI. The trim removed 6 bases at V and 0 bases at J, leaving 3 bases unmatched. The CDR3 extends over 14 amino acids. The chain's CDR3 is CASSGQGSSYEQYF. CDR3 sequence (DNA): TGTGCCAGCAGCGGACAGGGGAGCTCCTACGAGCAGTACTTC.

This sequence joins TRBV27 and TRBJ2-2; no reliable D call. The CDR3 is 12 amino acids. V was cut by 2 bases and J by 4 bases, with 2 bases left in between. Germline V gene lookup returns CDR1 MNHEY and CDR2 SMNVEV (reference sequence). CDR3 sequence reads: CASSLVTGELFF. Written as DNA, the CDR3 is TGTGCCAGCAGTTTAGTCACCGGGGAGCTGTTTTTT.

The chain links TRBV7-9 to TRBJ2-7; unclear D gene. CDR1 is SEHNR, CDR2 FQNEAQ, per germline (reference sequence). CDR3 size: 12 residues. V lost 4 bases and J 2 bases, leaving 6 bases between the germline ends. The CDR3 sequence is CASSSITYEQYF. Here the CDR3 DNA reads TGTGCCAGCAGCTCCATTACCTACGAGCAGTACTTC.

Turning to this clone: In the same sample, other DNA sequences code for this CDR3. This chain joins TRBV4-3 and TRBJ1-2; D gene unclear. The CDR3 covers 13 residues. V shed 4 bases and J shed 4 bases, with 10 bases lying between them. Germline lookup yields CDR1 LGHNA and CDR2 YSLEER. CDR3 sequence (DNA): TGCGCCAGCAGCCCCGGCGGACCCTATGGCTACACCTTC. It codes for CASSPGGPYGYTF.

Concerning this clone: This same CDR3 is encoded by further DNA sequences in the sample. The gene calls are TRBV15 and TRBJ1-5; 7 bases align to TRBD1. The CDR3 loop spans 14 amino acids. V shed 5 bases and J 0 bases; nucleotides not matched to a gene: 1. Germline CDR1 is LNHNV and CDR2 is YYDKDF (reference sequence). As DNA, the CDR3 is TGTGCCACCAGCCGGGACAGTAGCAATCAGCCCCAGCATTTT. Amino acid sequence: CATSRDSSNQPQHF.

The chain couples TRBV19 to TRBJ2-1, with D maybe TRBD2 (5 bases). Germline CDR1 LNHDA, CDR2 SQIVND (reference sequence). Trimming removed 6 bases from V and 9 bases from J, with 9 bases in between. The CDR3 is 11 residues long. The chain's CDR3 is CASRLDGEQFF. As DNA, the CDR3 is TGTGCCAGTAGACTAGACGGTGAGCAGTTCTTC.

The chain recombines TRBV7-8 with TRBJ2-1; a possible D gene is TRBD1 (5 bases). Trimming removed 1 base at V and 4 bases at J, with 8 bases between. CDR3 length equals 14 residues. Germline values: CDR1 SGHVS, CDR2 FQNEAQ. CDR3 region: CASSLGQGYNEQFF. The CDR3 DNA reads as TGTGCCAGCAGCTTAGGTCAGGGTTACAATGAGCAGTTCTTC. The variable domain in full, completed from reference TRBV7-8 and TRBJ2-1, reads GAGVSQSPRYKVAKRGQDVALRCDPISGHVSLFWYQQALGQGPEFLTYFQNEAQLDKSGLPSDRFFAERPEGSVSTLKIQRTQQEDSAVYLCASSLGQGYNEQFFGPGTRLTVL.

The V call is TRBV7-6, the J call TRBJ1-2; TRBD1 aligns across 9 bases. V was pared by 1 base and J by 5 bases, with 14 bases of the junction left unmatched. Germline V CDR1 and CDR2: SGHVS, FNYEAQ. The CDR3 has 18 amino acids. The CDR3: CASSLGLTGGEPPYGYTF. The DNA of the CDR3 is TGTGCCAGCAGCTTAGGCCTAACAGGGGGCGAACCCCCTTATGGCTACACCTTC.

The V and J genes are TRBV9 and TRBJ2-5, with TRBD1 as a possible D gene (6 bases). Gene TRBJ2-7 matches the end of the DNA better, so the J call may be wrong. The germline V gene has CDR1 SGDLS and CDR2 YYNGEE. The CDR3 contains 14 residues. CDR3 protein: CASSPEDSSYEQYF. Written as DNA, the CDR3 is TGTGCCAGCAGCCCAGAGGACAGTTCCTACGAGCAGTACTTC.

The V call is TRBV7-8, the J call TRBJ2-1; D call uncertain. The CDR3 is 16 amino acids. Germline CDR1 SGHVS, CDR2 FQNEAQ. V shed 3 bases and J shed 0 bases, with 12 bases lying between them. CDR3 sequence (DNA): TGTGCCAGCAGCTTCCAACTCCCAAGCTCCTACAATGAGCAGTTCTTC. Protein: CASSFQLPSSYNEQFF.

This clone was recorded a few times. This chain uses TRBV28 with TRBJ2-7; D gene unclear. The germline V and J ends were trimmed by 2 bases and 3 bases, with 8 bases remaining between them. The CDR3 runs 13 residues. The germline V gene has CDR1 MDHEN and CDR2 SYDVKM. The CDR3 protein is CASSLEGGYEQYF. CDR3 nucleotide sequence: TGTGCCAGCAGTTTAGAAGGTGGCTACGAGCAGTACTTC. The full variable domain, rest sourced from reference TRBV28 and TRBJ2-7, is DVKVTQSSRYLVKRTGEKVFLECVQDMDHENMFWYRQDPGLGLRLIYFSYDVKMKEKGDIPEGYSVSREKKERFSLILESASTNQTSMYLCASSLEGGYEQYFGPGTRLTVT.

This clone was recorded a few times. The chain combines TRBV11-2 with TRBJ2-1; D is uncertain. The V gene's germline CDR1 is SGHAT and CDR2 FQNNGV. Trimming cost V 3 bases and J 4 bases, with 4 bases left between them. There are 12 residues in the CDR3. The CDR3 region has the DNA TGTGCCAGCAGCTTGATGTACAATGAGCAGTTCTTC. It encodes CASSLMYNEQFF.